These 14 T cell receptor beta chains came from one sample sequenced in a study of cytomegalovirus exposure and HLA in healthy donors. This table comes from immunoSEQ multiplex PCR, and its TCRdb copy is limited to in-frame clones, with some not included. This repertoire shows some 350,000 clones, around 87% found once; its top ten account for 0.95% to 1.5%. Sequences were obtained from PBMCs. The receptors shown here come from a woman aged 30 to 39 in good health and CMV-seropositive.

This chain links TRBV7-3 with TRBJ2-7, with D uncertain. CDR3 length equals 14 residues. CDR1 is SGHTA, CDR2 FQGTGA, per germline. V was clipped by 2 bases and J by 0 bases, with 8 bases between them. DNA of the CDR3: TGTGCCAGCAGCTTAGGACGTAGCTCCTACGAGCAGTACTTC. Its translation is CASSLGRSSYEQYF. The variable domain in full, completed from reference TRBV7-3 and TRBJ2-7, reads GAGVSQTPSNKVTEKGKYVELRCDPISGHTALYWYRQSLGQGPEFLIYFQGTGAADDSGLPNDRFFAVRPEGSVSTLKIQRTERGDSAVYLCASSLGRSSYEQYFGPGTRLTVT.

V and J are TRBV4-2 and TRBJ2-7; D tentatively reads TRBD1 or TRBD2 (5 bases each). This CDR3 comprises 15 residues. CDR1 and CDR2 (germline): LGHNA, YNFKEQ. V lost 0 bases to trimming and J lost 3 bases, with 12 bases between them. CDR3 coding DNA: TGTGCCAGCAGCCAAGATTCGGGACGAAACTACGAGCAGTACTTC. Encoded protein: CASSQDSGRNYEQYF.

The rearrangement uses TRBV6-5 and TRBJ2-7, with TRBD1 identical over 8 bases. With V trimmed by 2 bases and J by 5 bases, 5 bases remained unmatched. Germline CDR1 and CDR2: MNHEY and SVGAGI. The CDR3 covers 14 residues. CDR3 in amino acids: CASSYVDRVDEQYF. The CDR3 DNA reads as TGTGCCAGCAGTTACGTGGACAGGGTGGACGAGCAGTACTTC.

This clone was observed a handful of times. The rearrangement links TRBV29-1 to TRBJ2-2; 8 bases align to TRBD1. The germline gives CDR1 SQVTM, CDR2 ANQGSEA. This CDR3 comprises 13 residues. Trimming at V came to 6 bases and at J to 4 bases, leaving 4 bases not matched to a gene. The CDR3 region is CSVGTGLTGELFF. The CDR3 DNA is TGCAGCGTGGGGACAGGCCTCACCGGGGAGCTGTTTTTT.

The CDR3 sequence is CASGGTPYNEQFF. CDR3 nucleotide sequence: TGTGCCAGCGGGGGAACCCCCTACAATGAGCAGTTCTTC. This chain uses TRBV25-1 with TRBJ2-1; perhaps D is TRBD1 or TRBD2 (5 bases each). CDR1 and CDR2 from the germline V gene are MGHDK and SYGVNS. The V gene lost 8 bases and the J gene lost 2 bases, with 10 bases spanning the gap. There are 13 residues in the CDR3.

This clone was seen a handful of times. The DNA for the CDR3 is TGTGCCAGCAAGGGGACAGGGTACTACGAGCAGTACTTC. It specifies CASKGTGYYEQYF. The V call is TRBV2, the J call TRBJ2-7; TRBD1 aligns across 9 bases. CDR1 is SNHLY, CDR2 FYNNEI, per germline. Trimming cost V 7 bases and J 3 bases; bases outside gene matches: 4. The CDR3 has 13 residues.

The rearrangement uses TRBV15 and TRBJ2-7; the D is unclear. Germline-derived CDR1 and CDR2 are LNHNV and YYDKDF (reference sequence). Trimming pared 3 bases from V and 5 bases from J, leaving 8 bases between. The CDR3 totals 12 residues. The chain's CDR3 is CATSSPIDEQYF. In nucleotides, the CDR3 is TGTGCCACCAGCAGCCCGATCGACGAGCAGTACTTC.

This chain connects TRBV19 to TRBJ2-1; D call uncertain. Between the trimmed V and J ends, which lost 0 bases and 13 bases, there was a span of 7 bases. The CDR3 extends over 11 amino acids. The germline CDR1 and CDR2 sequences are LNHDA and SQIVND (reference sequence). CDR3 residues: CASSIDLLQFF. In nucleotides, the CDR3 is TGTGCCAGTAGTATAGATTTGTTACAGTTCTTC.

The chain combines TRBV30 with TRBJ1-4, with D possibly being TRBD1 (5 bases). V lost 2 bases to trimming and J lost 0 bases, with 10 bases between them. CDR3 size: 15 residues. CDR1 and CDR2 (germline): GTSNPN, SVGIG (reference sequence). The CDR3 protein is CAWSTQTATNEKLFF. The CDR3 coding sequence is TGTGCCTGGAGTACCCAGACAGCAACTAATGAAAAACTGTTTTTT.

The chain carries TRBV13 and TRBJ2-7; 10 bases map to TRBD2. Losses at the gene ends were 0 bases for V and 2 bases for J; bases not matched to a gene: 7. CDR1 is PRHDT, CDR2 FYEKMQ, per germline (reference sequence). The CDR3 is 17 residues long. The CDR3 sequence: CASSLGLWTSGTYEQYF. CDR3 nucleotide sequence: TGTGCCAGCAGCTTAGGCCTATGGACTAGCGGCACCTACGAGCAGTACTTC.

This sequence joins TRBV5-5 and TRBJ2-7; D remains unclear. Trimming stripped 0 bases from V and 0 bases from J, with 7 bases between. Germline loops: CDR1 SGHKS, CDR2 YYEKEE (reference sequence). This CDR3 comprises 14 residues. CDR3 bases: TGTGCCAGCAGCTTGGTGGCAGGCTCCTACGAGCAGTACTTC. The encoded protein is CASSLVAGSYEQYF.

This CDR3 is CASKDSGKETQYF. DNA of the CDR3: TGTGCCAGCAAAGATAGCGGGAAAGAGACCCAGTACTTC. The gene calls are TRBV6-6 and TRBJ2-5; 8 positions agree with TRBD2. J gave up 3 bases and V 7 bases, and 4 bases lay outside the gene matches. The germline gives CDR1 MNHNY, CDR2 SVGAGI (reference sequence). The CDR3 spans 13 residues.

About this clone: Other DNA variants within this sample encode the same CDR3. V is TRBV27 and J is TRBJ2-7; tentative D call: TRBD1 (7 bases). This CDR3 is built from 13 residues. Germline assignment: CDR1 MNHEY and CDR2 SMNVEV (reference sequence). The V end was cut by 3 bases, the J end by 4 bases, with 10 bases between. The CDR3 protein is CASSFAGGYEQYF. The CDR3 nucleotides are TGTGCCAGCAGTTTTGCAGGGGGGTACGAGCAGTACTTC.

CDR3: CASSQGVGQRENEKLFF. The CDR3 DNA follows: TGTGCCAGCAGCCAAGGGGTCGGACAGAGGGAGAATGAAAAACTGTTTTTT. The chain has TRBV4-2 and TRBJ1-4; a weak D match, TRBD1 (6 bases). Germline values: CDR1 LGHNA, CDR2 YNFKEQ. This CDR3 has 17 residues. The germline V and J ends were trimmed by 1 base and 5 bases, with 17 bases remaining between them.